These T cell receptor beta chains were read from a single sample in a study of blood T cell repertoires in COVID-19. Sequenced by immunoSEQ multiplex PCR; TCRdb stores in-frame clones only, minus some. This repertoire shows hundreds of thousands of clones, almost 90% found once; its top ten account for approximately 4.3%. Sequencing was done on a sample of PBMCs or T cells enriched from blood (not recorded which). The receptors derive from a woman aged 18-29 years with acute COVID-19. CDR3s include the opening cysteine and the closing phenylalanine or tryptophan. The D gene is left open where the match is weak. Size is omitted from some rows. Given values are once, few, many or a class for expanded clones.

D gene | J gene | clone size | V gene | CDR3 DNA | CDR3 protein
- | TRBJ1-1 | - | TRBV2 | TGTGCCAGCAGTGAACGCTCAGGGCCAGTAGCTGAAGCTTTCTTT | CASSERSGPVAEAFF
TRBD2 | TRBJ2-7 | - | TRBV4-1 | TGCGCCAGCAGCCAAGATAGCGGGGAGGGCGAGCAGTACTTC | CASSQDSGEGEQYF
- | TRBJ1-4 | - | TRBV28 | TGTGCCAGCAGTTTTATACTAGGAGTGGGGGGTGAAAAACTGTTTTTT | CASSFILGVGGEKLFF
- | TRBJ1-1 | - | TRBV11-2 | TGTGCCAGCACCCTGGGACAACCGAACACTGAAGCTTTCTTT | CASTLGQPNTEAFF
TRBD1 | TRBJ1-2 | - | TRBV10-2 | TGCGCCAGCAGCCCGAATTCAGGGGGCGGCGGCTATGGCTACACCTTC | CASSPNSGGGGYGYTF
- | TRBJ2-5 | - | TRBV20-1 | TGCAGTGCTAGGACAGAAGAGACCCAGTACTTC | CSARTEETQYF
- | TRBJ1-2 | - | TRBV12-3/TRBV12-4 | TGTGCCAGCAGAGCAGGTGGCAGCTATGGCTACACCTTC | CASRAGGSYGYTF
TRBD1 | TRBJ2-7 | - | TRBV11-3 | TGTGCCAGCAGCGTTAACAGGGGGCTGTTAAGAAAGCAGTACTTC | CASSVNRGLLRKQYF
TRBD1 | TRBJ2-7 | - | TRBV7-2 | TGTGCCAGCAGCACCGGGACAGGCTACTACGAGCAGTACTTC | CASSTGTGYYEQYF
- | TRBJ1-3 | - | TRBV28 | TGTGCCAGCAGTCCGTCAGGGTACTCTGGAAACACCATATATTTT | CASSPSGYSGNTIYF
TRBD2 | TRBJ2-2 | once | TRBV28 | TGTGCCAGCAGAAACCCCGGGACTAGCGGGAGAAGGGGGGAGCTGTTTTTT | CASRNPGTSGRRGELFF
TRBD1 | TRBJ1-4 | once | TRBV10-2 | TGCGCCAGCAGTTCCGGGACAGGGGACGAAAAACTGTTTTTT | CASSSGTGDEKLFF
- | TRBJ2-7 | - | TRBV28 | TGTGCCGCGAGATGGGCGGAGCAGTACTTC | CAARWAEQYF
TRBD1 | TRBJ1-1 | - | TRBV19 | TGTGCCAGTAGTTCCCGGACAGGGGCTCCTCTGGGGACTGAAGCTTTCTTT | CASSSRTGAPLGTEAFF
- | TRBJ1-6 | once | TRBV28 | TGTGCCAGCAGTTTAGATCGGGGCTCCTATAATTCACCCCTCCACTTT | CASSLDRGSYNSPLHF
TRBD2 | TRBJ2-3 | - | TRBV3-1/TRBV3-2 | TGTGCCAGCAGCCAAGTCTGGCGGGAGCAGATTCAGACAGATACGCAGTATTTT | CASSQVWREQIQTDTQYF
TRBD2 | TRBJ2-2 | - | TRBV19 | TGTGCCAGTAGTATGCTGGGACTAGCGGGAGGTAGTAACACCGGGGAGCTGTTTTTT | CASSMLGLAGGSNTGELFF
- | TRBJ2-7 | once | TRBV5-1 | TGCGCCAGCAGCTTATCCGGGACATCCTCCTACGAGCAGTACTTC | CASSLSGTSSYEQYF
- | TRBJ2-7 | - | TRBV5-8 | TGTGCCAGCAGCTTTCGGGCTAGCACCTCCTCCTACGAGCAGTACTTC | CASSFRASTSSYEQYF
TRBD1 | TRBJ1-2 | - | TRBV7-9 | TGTGCCAGCAGCGCGGGACAGTCCAACTATGGCTACACCTTC | CASSAGQSNYGYTF
TRBD1 | TRBJ2-1 | - | TRBV24-1 | TGTGCCACCAGTGAACCCAACCGGGACAGGGGTTTCAATGAGCAGTTCTTC | CATSEPNRDRGFNEQFF
TRBD1 | TRBJ2-7 | - | TRBV6-5 | TGTGCCAGCAGACGGACAGGGGGGCTTGGCGAGCAGTACTTC | CASRRTGGLGEQYF
TRBD1 | TRBJ1-4 | - | TRBV3-1/TRBV3-2 | TGTGCCAGCAGCCGGACAGGAGCAACTAATGAAAAACTGTTTTTT | CASSRTGATNEKLFF
- | TRBJ1-5 | - | TRBV14 | TGTGCCAGCAGCCGTCCCTCAGAGCCCCAGCATTTT | CASSRPSEPQHF
- | TRBJ2-7 | - | TRBV14 | TGTGCCAGCAGCTTAGGAGCGACAGCCTTCTACGAGCAGTACTTC | CASSLGATAFYEQYF
- | TRBJ1-2 | - | TRBV19 | TGTGCCAGTAGTCCCTATCGCGGTCAGTTTGGCTACACCTTC | CASSPYRGQFGYTF
- | TRBJ1-2 | - | TRBV19 | TGTGCCAGTAGTATAACGTTCAGAATGGACTATGGCTACACCTTC | CASSITFRMDYGYTF
- | TRBJ1-1 | - | TRBV7-2 | TGTGCCAGCAGCTTTCTCATGGGGGCAGGGACTGAAGCTTTCTTT | CASSFLMGAGTEAFF
- | TRBJ1-5 | - | TRBV10-2 | TGCGCCAGCAGTGAGGGGGGGGAGTTGAATCAGCCCCAGCATTTT | CASSEGGELNQPQHF
TRBD2 | TRBJ2-3 | - | TRBV7-2 | TGTGCCAGCAGCTTAATCCCTAGCGGGAGTCCGCAGTATTTT | CASSLIPSGSPQYF
- | TRBJ1-1 | - | TRBV5-1 | TGCGCCAGCAGCATCGGACTGGCGGGGGGCGCTGAAGCTTTCTTT | CASSIGLAGGAEAFF
TRBD2 | TRBJ2-3 | - | TRBV7-9 | TGTGCCAGCAGCTTGGCGGGAGGGACAGATACGCAGTATTTT | CASSLAGGTDTQYF
TRBD1 | TRBJ1-2 | - | TRBV6-5 | TGTGCCAGCAGTCCGAGGACAGGCGAAAACTATGGCTACACCTTC | CASSPRTGENYGYTF
TRBD1 | TRBJ2-1 | - | TRBV7-9 | TGTGCCAGCAGCTTAGTTTTAGGACAGGCCTACAATGAGCAGTTCTTC | CASSLVLGQAYNEQFF
TRBD1 | TRBJ1-1 | - | TRBV9 | TGTGCCAGCAGCGTAGCTACAGGGGGAACTGAAGCTTTCTTT | CASSVATGGTEAFF
TRBD2 | TRBJ2-3 | - | TRBV24-1 | TGTGCCACCAGTGCTAGCGGGACCGTGGATACGCAGTATTTT | CATSASGTVDTQYF
- | TRBJ1-2 | - | TRBV9 | TGTGCCAGCAGCCCGGGACAATTTAGCTACACCTTC | CASSPGQFSYTF
TRBD1 | TRBJ2-7 | - | TRBV7-9 | TGTGCCAGCAGCCCTCCTCCGGGACAGGGTCTCTACGAGCAGTACTTC | CASSPPPGQGLYEQYF
- | TRBJ1-5 | - | TRBV18 | TGTGCCAGCTCATTCTTAGGCTTCGGGAGCAATAGCAATCAGCCCCAGCATTTT | CASSFLGFGSNSNQPQHF
TRBD1 | TRBJ1-5 | - | TRBV28 | TGTGCCAGCAGCTCCGGACAGGGGCGGCATCAGCCCCAGCATTTT | CASSSGQGRHQPQHF
- | TRBJ2-6 | few | TRBV11-2 | TGTGCCAGCAGCTTAGTCCTTTCTGGGGCCAACGTCCTGACTTTC | CASSLVLSGANVLTF
- | TRBJ1-2 | - | TRBV9 | TGTGCCAGCAGCGTAGACCACCGGGGGGTTAGTGGCTACACCTTC | CASSVDHRGVSGYTF
- | TRBJ1-3 | - | TRBV4-2 | TGTGCTGTAGGGTCGACAGGTGGAAACACCATATATTTT | CAVGSTGGNTIYF
TRBD1 | TRBJ2-1 | - | TRBV24-1 | TGTGCCACCAGTGACCCTCAAGGACAGGGCATAAATGAGCAGTTCTTC | CATSDPQGQGINEQFF
- | TRBJ1-2 | - | TRBV12-3/TRBV12-4 | TGTGCCAGCAGTCCCCTAGGGGCCTATGGCTACACCTTC | CASSPLGAYGYTF
TRBD1 | TRBJ1-1 | - | TRBV7-3 | TGTGCCAGCAGCTCCGACAGGGAGACTGAAGCTTTCTTT | CASSSDRETEAFF
TRBD2 | TRBJ2-5 | - | TRBV10-3 | TGTGCCATCAGTTCCGGACTAGTCAGGGAAGTGGAGACCCAGTACTTC | CAISSGLVREVETQYF
- | TRBJ1-1 | - | TRBV5-6 | TGTGCCAGTAACAGCTACACTGAAGCTTTCTTT | CASNSYTEAFF
- | TRBJ1-2 | - | TRBV7-2 | TGTGCCAGCAGCTTAACAGGACAGCCCTATGGCTACACCTTC | CASSLTGQPYGYTF
- | TRBJ2-7 | - | TRBV30 | TGTGCCTGGAGGCTACAGGCCTTCTACGAGCAGTACTTC | CAWRLQAFYEQYF
- | TRBJ2-1 | - | TRBV28 | TGTGCCAGCAGTTTACTCAAGCGGTCAAAGTTCTTC | CASSLLKRSKFF
TRBD1 | TRBJ1-1 | - | TRBV6-5 | TGTGCCAGCAGCTCAGTGACAGGGGTGACTGAAGCTTTCTTT | CASSSVTGVTEAFF
- | TRBJ1-4 | - | TRBV27 | TGTGCCAGCAGTTTTAGAGGGAATGAAAAACTGTTTTTT | CASSFRGNEKLFF
- | TRBJ1-3 | - | TRBV30 | TGTGCCACTTGGACAAGCAGCTCTGGAAACACCATATATTTT | CATWTSSSGNTIYF
- | TRBJ1-1 | - | TRBV18 | TGTGCCAGCTCGTCCAGGGAGAACACTGAAGCTTTCTTT | CASSSRENTEAFF
TRBD2 | TRBJ2-3 | - | TRBV27 | TGTGCCAGCAGTTTAAAGAGCCCTAGCGGGAGTGGGACGCAGTATTTT | CASSLKSPSGSGTQYF
TRBD1 | TRBJ2-7 | once | TRBV5-5 | TGTGCCAGCAGCTTACCGGGACAGGGTGTCCACGAGCAGTACTTC | CASSLPGQGVHEQYF